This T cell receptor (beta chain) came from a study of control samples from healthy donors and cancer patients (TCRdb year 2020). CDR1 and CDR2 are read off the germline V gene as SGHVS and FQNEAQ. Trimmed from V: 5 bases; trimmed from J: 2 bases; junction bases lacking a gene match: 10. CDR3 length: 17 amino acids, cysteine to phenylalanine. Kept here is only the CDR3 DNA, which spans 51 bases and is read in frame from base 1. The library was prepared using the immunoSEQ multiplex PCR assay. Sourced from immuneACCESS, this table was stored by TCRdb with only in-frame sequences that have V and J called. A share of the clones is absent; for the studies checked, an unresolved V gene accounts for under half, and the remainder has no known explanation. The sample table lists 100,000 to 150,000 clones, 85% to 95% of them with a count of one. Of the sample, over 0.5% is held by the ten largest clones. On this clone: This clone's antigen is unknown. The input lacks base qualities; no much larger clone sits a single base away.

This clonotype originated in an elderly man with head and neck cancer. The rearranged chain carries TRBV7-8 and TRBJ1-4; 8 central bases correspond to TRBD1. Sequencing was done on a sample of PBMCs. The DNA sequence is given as TGTGCCAGCAGCCTTGACAGGGGATTTTCCACTAATGAAAAACTGTTTTTT. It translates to CASSLDRGFSTNEKLFF.